The source of this T cell receptor (beta chain) is a study of blood T cell repertoires in COVID-19. The V end was cut by 0 bases, the J end by 3 bases, with 15 bases between. The length of the CDR3 is 16 residues. The germline CDR1 and CDR2 sequences are SGDLS and YYNGEE. Sequenced by immunoSEQ multiplex PCR; TCRdb stores in-frame clones only, minus some. The sample has around 200,000 clones, approximately 82% seen once. The sample was peripheral blood. The sequence was obtained from a middle-aged man with active or convalescent COVID-19. V and J are TRBV9 and TRBJ1-2; D gene ambiguous. The CDR3, as DNA: TGTGCCAGCAGCGTAGCAGGAGGTGGCTATGACTATGGCTACACCTTC. Its protein is CASSVAGGGYDYGYTF.